The 22 T cell receptor beta chains below all came from one sample that was sequenced in a study of regulatory T cells in long-lasting Graves disease. Stated time point: persistent/refractory GD, antithyroid drugs over 5 years with positive TRAb. PBMCs were the source of the RNA used for TCR sequencing. HTBI primers from iRepertoire and Arm-PCR of CDR3 regions yielded the TCR beta libraries. TCRdb ran MiXCR on the multiplex PCR reads and lists one entry per CDR3 protein. The sample comprises approximately 690,000 distinct CDR3 sequences, 25% to 30% of which are singletons, and under 50% rests with the top ten. The sample here was peripheral blood mononuclear cells (PBMCs), taken when the disease was refractory, from a patient treated with antithyroid drugs. Every receptor here comes from a female donor with Graves disease.

Only a few counts were recorded for this clonotype. The rearrangement joins TRBV20-1 to TRBJ1-1; 9 bases map to TRBD1. CDR3 length: 15 residues. With V trimmed by 3 bases and J by 2 bases, 7 bases remained unmatched. The germline gives CDR1 DFQATT, CDR2 SNEGSKA (reference sequence). CDR3 loop: CSASSQGAVNTEAFF. CDR3 nucleotides: TGCAGTGCTAGTTCACAGGGGGCGGTAAACACTGAAGCTTTCTTT.

The V call is TRBV5-1, the J call TRBJ2-1; 11 bases match TRBD2. This CDR3 is 17 amino acids long. V gave up 0 bases and J gave up 0 bases; unmatched junction bases: 2. Germline V gene data show CDR1 as SGHRS and CDR2 as YFSETQ. This chain's CDR3 is CASSLATSGSSYNEQFF. In DNA, the CDR3 is TGCGCCAGCAGCTTGGCTACTAGCGGGAGCTCCTACAATGAGCAGTTCTTC.

V and J are TRBV29-1 and TRBJ1-3, with D unresolved. V was clipped by 3 bases and J by 0 bases, with 12 bases between them. This CDR3 is 15 amino acids long. Germline V gene sequence: CDR1 SQVTM, CDR2 ANQGSEA. For the CDR3, the DNA is TGCAGCGTTGAGGACTCGGAGCGCTCTGGAAACACCATATATTTT. This translates into CSVEDSERSGNTIYF. The full variable domain, rest sourced from reference TRBV29-1 and TRBJ1-3, is SAVISQKPSRDICQRGTSLTIQCQVDSQVTMMFWYRQQPGQSLTLIATANQGSEATYESGFVIDKFPISRPNLTFSTLTVSNMSPEDSSIYLCSVEDSERSGNTIYFGEGSWLTVV.

This clonotype was found a few times. The chain joins TRBV7-9 to TRBJ1-1; tentative D call: TRBD1 (5 bases). Germline V gives CDR1 SEHNR, CDR2 FQNEAQ (reference sequence). The CDR3 spans 16 residues. V was clipped by 1 base and J by 0 bases, with 12 bases between them. CDR3: CASSLVGGSMNTEAFF. CDR3 sequence (DNA): TGTGCCAGCAGCTTAGTGGGGGGGTCCATGAACACTGAAGCTTTCTTT.

The gene calls are TRBV5-4 and TRBJ2-5; 9 nucleotides line up with TRBD1. Trimming took 0 bases from V and 5 from J; bases not matched to a gene: 5. Germline values: CDR1 SGHNT, CDR2 YYREEE (reference sequence). CDR3 size: 15 residues. CDR3 coding DNA: TGTGCCAGCAGCTTGGTCGGGGGGACAGGGGAGACCCAGTACTTC. This codes for CASSLVGGTGETQYF.

J is TRBJ2-7 and V is TRBV11-2, with unresolved D. The CDR3 totals 13 residues. Germline CDR1 SGHAT, CDR2 FQNNGV. V dropped 3 bases and J dropped 4 bases, with 10 bases sitting between them. This CDR3 reads CASSFRSPYEQYF. The CDR3 DNA is TGTGCCAGCAGCTTCCGGTCCCCTTACGAGCAGTACTTC.

This clonotype was counted a few times. The rearrangement links TRBV19 to TRBJ1-1, with D perhaps TRBD1 (6 bases). The CDR3 totals 15 residues. Germline loops: CDR1 LNHDA, CDR2 SQIVND (reference sequence). Trimming took off 5 bases at V and 2 bases at J, with 15 bases between the two ends. CDR3 protein: CASSPRTAGNTEAFF. The DNA of the CDR3 is TGTGCCAGTAGTCCCCGGACAGCGGGAAACACTGAAGCTTTCTTT.

This clonotype occurred many times. The rearrangement links TRBV20-1 to TRBJ1-2, with 8 nucleotides matching TRBD1. Trimming at V came to 5 bases and at J to 0 bases, leaving 2 bases not matched to a gene. Germline V gene sequence: CDR1 DFQATT, CDR2 SNEGSKA (reference sequence). There are 13 residues in the CDR3. This CDR3 reads CSAGQGANYGYTF. CDR3 DNA: TGCAGTGCTGGACAGGGAGCTAACTATGGCTACACCTTC.

CDR3 sequence reads: CASSFSIDRASNTEAFF. In DNA, the CDR3 is TGTGCCAGCAGCTTTTCCATCGACAGGGCTTCGAACACTGAAGCTTTCTTT. V is TRBV5-6 and J is TRBJ1-1; 7 nucleotides line up with TRBD1. Germline loops: CDR1 SGHDT, CDR2 YYEEEE. J was trimmed by 1 base and V by 2 bases; bases with no gene match: 11. The CDR3 consists of 17 residues.

This clonotype was counted a single time. Given a much more abundant clone one base away, this may be a read error. The chain employs TRBV3-1 and TRBJ2-7; 7 bases match TRBD1. J lost 4 bases, V lost 0 bases, and 3 bases had no gene match. This CDR3 is 14 amino acids long. Germline CDR1 LGHDT, CDR2 YNNKEL (reference sequence). DNA for the CDR3: TGTGCCAGCAGCCAAGACAAGGGGGCATACGAGCAGTACTTC. Protein: CASSQDKGAYEQYF.

This clonotype has a handful of counts. The J gene is TRBJ2-7, the V gene TRBV11-2; D call uncertain. The CDR3 loop spans 13 amino acids. V was shortened by 3 bases and J by 4 bases, with 10 bases between the two germline ends. CDR1 is SGHAT, CDR2 FQNNGV, per germline. Here the CDR3 reads CASSLSEIYEQYF. For the CDR3, the DNA is TGTGCCAGCAGCTTGTCAGAAATTTACGAGCAGTACTTC.

This clonotype was picked up a small number of times. This chain links TRBV25-1 with TRBJ2-5, with D hard to call. Trimming cost V 0 bases and J 1 base, with 9 bases left between them. This CDR3 contains 15 residues. Germline V gives CDR1 MGHDK, CDR2 SYGVNS. This chain's CDR3 is CASSEYGKGQETQYF. In DNA, the CDR3 is TGTGCCAGCAGTGAATATGGGAAGGGCCAAGAGACCCAGTACTTC.

This clonotype has a handful of counts. V and J are TRBV7-2 and TRBJ2-7, with D tentatively TRBD2 (6 bases). This CDR3 region has 17 residues. The V gene's germline CDR1 is SGHTA and CDR2 FQGNSA. Trimming removed 7 bases from V and 3 bases from J, with 25 bases in between. Here the CDR3 reads CASTGPYGPGALYEQYF. CDR3 nucleotide sequence: TGTGCCAGCACCGGTCCCTACGGTCCGGGAGCCCTCTACGAGCAGTACTTC.

J is TRBJ2-7 and V is TRBV7-2; 8 bases fit TRBD2. This CDR3 has 18 amino acids. Unmatched junction bases numbered 11, after V lost 1 base and J lost 0 bases. Germline assignment: CDR1 SGHTA and CDR2 FQGNSA. The CDR3 DNA follows: TGTGCCAGCAGCTTAGATGGGCGCGGGACTAGTTTCTCCTACGAGCAGTACTTC. It translates to CASSLDGRGTSFSYEQYF.

The table lists this clonotype with a few counts. The chain links TRBV15 to TRBJ2-7; D uncertain. V shed 6 bases and J shed 0 bases, with 18 bases lying between them. Per the germline V gene, CDR1 is LNHNV and CDR2 is YYDKDF (reference sequence). This CDR3 comprises 16 residues. CDR3 DNA: TGTGCCACCAGTGCCGTGGTTTGGGGAAGCTCCTACGAGCAGTACTTC. Its protein product is CATSAVVWGSSYEQYF.

The J gene is TRBJ1-2, the V gene TRBV7-2; D not resolved. This CDR3 has 15 residues. The germline CDR1 and CDR2 sequences are SGHTA and FQGNSA. The ends were cut back, 5 bases at V and 5 bases at J, with 18 bases in the middle. The CDR3 DNA reads TGTGCCAGCAGCCCGGGAGAGGCTGCCGGTTATGGCTACACCTTC. Its protein is CASSPGEAAGYGYTF. The variable domain in full, with the rest retrieved from reference TRBV7-2 and TRBJ1-2, is GAGVSQSPSNKVTEKGKDVELRCDPISGHTALYWYRQSLGQGLEFLIYFQGNSAPDKSGLPSDRFSAERTGGSVSTLTIQRTQQEDSAVYLCASSPGEAAGYGYTFGSGTRLTVV.

This clonotype was counted only a few times. J is TRBJ2-7 and V is TRBV5-1, with 10 nucleotides matching TRBD2. The V gene end was trimmed by 0 bases and the J gene end by 4 bases; junction bases not matched to a gene: 13. The CDR3 loop spans 18 amino acids. Germline assignment: CDR1 SGHRS and CDR2 YFSETQ. The CDR3 loop reads CASSLASGAGGRGYEQYF. CDR3 DNA: TGCGCCAGCAGCTTGGCCTCGGGAGCGGGAGGGCGTGGATACGAGCAGTACTTC.

In this sample, this clonotype turned up a few times. The chain is built from TRBV6-1 and TRBJ2-5; TRBD2 matches at 8 bases. V was clipped by 6 bases and J by 5 bases; unmatched bases: 11. The CDR3 length is 15 residues. In germline, CDR1 is MNHNS, CDR2 SASEGT. For the CDR3, the DNA is TGTGCCAGCAGGAACGAAGGACTAGCTGAGGAGACCCAGTACTTC. This gives the protein CASRNEGLAEETQYF.

The gene calls are TRBV29-1 and TRBJ2-5; possibly TRBD2 for D (5 bases). Germline assignment: CDR1 SQVTM and CDR2 ANQGSEA. The CDR3 contains 13 residues. V lost 4 bases and J lost 0, with 9 bases in between. CDR3: CSVGGGNQETQYF. As DNA, the CDR3 is TGCAGCGTTGGAGGAGGCAACCAAGAGACCCAGTACTTC.

This clonotype was detected many times. The V gene is TRBV2, the J gene TRBJ2-2; D is uncertain. CDR1 and CDR2 from the germline V gene are SNHLY and FYNNEI. Trimming cost V 7 bases and J 3 bases, with 3 bases left between them. This CDR3 spans 11 amino acids. Here the CDR3 reads CASTDTGELFF. CDR3 nucleotide sequence: TGTGCCAGCACTGACACCGGGGAGCTGTTTTTT.

This clonotype was seen only a few times. The V and J genes are TRBV20-1 and TRBJ1-1; D not certain. Germline-derived CDR1 and CDR2 are DFQATT and SNEGSKA (reference sequence). The CDR3 extends over 13 amino acids. Trimming stripped 3 bases from V and 3 bases from J, with 11 bases between. CDR3 in DNA: TGCAGTGCTAGTCCCGATCCTCACACTGAAGCTTTCTTT. Translated, it gives CSASPDPHTEAFF.

This clonotype occurred many times. This sequence joins TRBV7-2 and TRBJ2-5; 7 positions match TRBD1. J gave up 5 bases and V 3 bases, and 6 bases lay outside the gene matches. Per the germline V gene, CDR1 is SGHTA and CDR2 is FQGNSA. This CDR3 has 14 residues. CDR3 region: CASSLNRGGETQYF. The CDR3 nucleotides read TGTGCCAGCAGCTTGAACAGGGGTGGTGAGACCCAGTACTTC.